This T cell receptor beta chain was recovered during a study of blood T cell repertoires in COVID-19. The CDR3 is 14 amino acids. Germline V gives CDR1 SGHDT, CDR2 YYEEEE. V lost 4 bases, J lost 3 bases, and 2 bases stayed unmatched. Assay: immunoSEQ multiplex PCR; the TCRdb copy retains only in-frame clones and omits some. Of some 260,000 clones listed, roughly 91% are singletons. The rearrangement joins TRBV5-6 to TRBJ1-5, with 9 bases matching TRBD1. The source material was peripheral blood. This TCR was sampled from a woman in her thirties or forties who had recovered from COVID-19. CDR3 in amino acids: CASSRDRVNQPQHF. The CDR3 DNA reads as TGTGCCAGCAGCCGGGACAGGGTCAATCAGCCCCAGCATTTT.